Listed here is a single TCR beta chain. The data derive from a study of blood T cell repertoires in COVID-19. Overall study: Both acute and convalescent COVID-19 samples were obtained from the United States, Italy and Spain. Nucleic acid was either cDNA or gDNA, and it came from T cells, B-cell-depleted T cells, or PBMCs.

Produced via immunoSEQ multiplex PCR; TCRdb's table is partial and in-frame only. This table holds around 150,000 clones, 60% to 85% found once. The CDR3 runs to 16 residues. The V end lost 4 bases, the J end lost 5 bases, and 20 bases lay between the germline ends. Germline assignment: CDR1 LNHDA and CDR2 SQIVND (reference sequence). The source material was peripheral blood. The origin of this receptor is a man aged 50 to 59 with acute or convalescent COVID-19. V is TRBV19 and J is TRBJ1-2; a possible D gene is TRBD1 (6 bases). CDR3 coding DNA: TGTGCCAGTAGTACCCCGACAGGTTCCTTCGGGTATGGCTACACCTTC. It is translated as CASSTPTGSFGYGYTF. The variable domain in full, completed from reference TRBV19 and TRBJ1-2, reads DGGITQSPKYLFRKEGQNVTLSCEQNLNHDAMYWYRQDPGQGLRLIYYSQIVNDFQKGDIAEGYSVSREKKESFPLTVTSAQKNPTAFYLCASSTPTGSFGYGYTFGSGTRLTVV.